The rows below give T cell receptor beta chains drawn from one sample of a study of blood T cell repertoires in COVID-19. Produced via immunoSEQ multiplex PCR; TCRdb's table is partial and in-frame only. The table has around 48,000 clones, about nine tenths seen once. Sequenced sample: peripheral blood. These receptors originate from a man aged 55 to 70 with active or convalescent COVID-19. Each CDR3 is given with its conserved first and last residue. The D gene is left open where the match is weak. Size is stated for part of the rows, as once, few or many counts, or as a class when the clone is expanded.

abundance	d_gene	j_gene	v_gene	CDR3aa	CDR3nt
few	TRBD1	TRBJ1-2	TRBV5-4	CASSHRDRYNYGYTF	TGTGCCAGCAGCCACCGGGACAGGTACAACTATGGCTACACCTTC
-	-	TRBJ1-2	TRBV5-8	CASSLSGQPIYGYTF	TGTGCCAGCAGCTTGTCGGGACAACCTATCTATGGCTACACCTTC
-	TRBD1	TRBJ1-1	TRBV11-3	CASSFQGARLSEAFF	TGTGCCAGCAGCTTCCAGGGGGCACGCCTTTCGGAAGCTTTCTTT
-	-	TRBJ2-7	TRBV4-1	CASSTRDGSYEQYF	TGCGCCAGCAGCACCCGGGATGGATCCTACGAGCAGTACTTC
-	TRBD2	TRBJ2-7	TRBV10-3	CAISESTSGGRDEQYF	TGTGCCATCAGTGAGTCGACTAGCGGGGGTCGGGACGAGCAGTACTTC
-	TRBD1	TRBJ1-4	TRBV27	CASSLSRTGTLFTNEKLFF	TGTGCCAGCAGTTTATCCCGGACAGGGACATTGTTCACTAATGAAAAACTGTTTTTT
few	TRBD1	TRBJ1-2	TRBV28	CASSLMGDRAGGYTF	TGTGCCAGCAGTTTAATGGGGGACAGGGCGGGTGGCTACACCTTC
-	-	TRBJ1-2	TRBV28	CASSNLLRGYTF	TGTGCCAGCAGTAACCTCTTGAGGGGCTACACCTTC
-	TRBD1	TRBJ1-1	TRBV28	CASSFFGQGISRNTEAFF	TGTGCCAGCAGTTTCTTCGGACAGGGAATTTCACGGAACACTGAAGCTTTCTTT
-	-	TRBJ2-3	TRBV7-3	CASSLLGGVTDTQYF	TGTGCCAGCAGCTTATTAGGCGGGGTCACAGATACGCAGTATTTT
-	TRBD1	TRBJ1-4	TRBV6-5	CASRSAGGYFEKLFF	TGTGCCAGCAGATCAGCAGGGGGGTATTTTGAAAAACTGTTTTTT
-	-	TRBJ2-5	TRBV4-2	CASSQLPASRGKTQYF	TGTGCCAGCAGCCAACTCCCCGCCTCCCGGGGGAAGACCCAGTACTTC
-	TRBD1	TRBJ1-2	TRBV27	CASRTLTGATIADYGYTF	TGTGCCAGCAGAACCCTTACAGGGGCAACTATCGCGGACTATGGCTACACCTTC